The next 19 T cell receptor beta chains were all read from a single sample in a study of blood T cell repertoires in COVID-19. Method: immunoSEQ multiplex PCR; TCRdb's copy keeps in-frame clones and lacks some. The sample consists of about 180,000 clones, approximately 90% of them appearing once. Material for sequencing was peripheral blood. Receptors originate from a man aged 45-60 years with acute or convalescent COVID-19.

The V gene is TRBV14, the J gene TRBJ2-5; D not certain. V shed 5 bases and J shed 4 bases, with 8 bases lying between them. From germline, CDR1 is SGHDN and CDR2 FVKESK. This CDR3 is built from 12 residues. The CDR3 here is CASSASGETQYF. In nucleotides, the CDR3 is TGTGCCAGCAGCGCTTCGGGAGAGACCCAGTACTTC.

J is TRBJ1-4 and V is TRBV3-1 (or the pseudogene TRBV3-2); 10 bases align to TRBD1. With 4 bases clipped from V and 10 bases from J, the junction kept 6 bases outside the gene matches. This CDR3 is built from 14 residues. From germline, CDR1 is LGHDT and CDR2 YNNKEL (reference sequence). The CDR3 bases are TGTGCCAGCAGCCGCGGGACAGGGGTTGGAAAACTGTTTTTT. Translating gives CASSRGTGVGKLFF.

The genes are TRBV28 and TRBJ2-1; TRBD1 matches 7 bases. Per germline, CDR1 MDHEN and CDR2 SYDVKM. V lost 4 bases, J lost 4 bases, and 13 bases stayed unmatched. The CDR3 runs to 17 residues. CDR3 loop: CASSSPKGDRPYNEQFF. Here the CDR3 DNA reads TGTGCCAGCAGTTCACCCAAAGGGGACAGACCATACAATGAGCAGTTCTTC.

The chain recombines TRBV13 with TRBJ2-1; tentative D call: TRBD2 (6 bases). CDR1 and CDR2 (germline): PRHDT, FYEKMQ (reference sequence). The CDR3 spans 14 residues. Trimming left V 5 bases short and J 6 bases short, with 14 bases between. CDR3 nucleotide sequence: TGTGCCAGCAGCCTTGTGGGGGAGGTCAATGAGCAGTTCTTC. It codes for CASSLVGEVNEQFF.

The chain joins TRBV6-1 to TRBJ2-3, with 8 bases fitting TRBD2. The CDR3 is made up of 15 amino acids. Germline CDR1 reads MNHNS; CDR2 reads SASEGT. The junction had 1 base not matched to a gene; V was cut back by 2 bases and J by 0 bases. The CDR3 nucleotides read TGTGCCAGCAGTGAACCTAGCGGGAGCACAGATACGCAGTATTTT. Protein: CASSEPSGSTDTQYF.

The CDR3 protein is CASSMTAFDEKLFF. The CDR3, as DNA: TGTGCCAGCAGCATGACAGCGTTTGATGAAAAACTGTTTTTT. The chain joins TRBV9 to TRBJ1-4; weak D call: TRBD1 (5 bases). Looked up from germline, CDR1 is SGDLS and CDR2 is YYNGEE. V dropped 4 bases and J dropped 6 bases, with 13 bases sitting between them. CDR3 length: 14 amino acids.

This rearrangement joins TRBV4-3 to TRBJ1-1, with 7 bases that match TRBD1. This CDR3 comprises 15 residues. Per the germline V gene, CDR1 is LGHNA and CDR2 is YSLEER. J lost 4 bases, V lost 0 bases, and 5 bases had no gene match. CDR3 region: CASSQDGAGGTEAFF. The CDR3 coding sequence is TGCGCCAGCAGCCAAGATGGTGCAGGGGGCACTGAAGCTTTCTTT.

The CDR3 DNA follows: TGTGCCACCAGTATAGCCCACGACTCCTACAATGAGCAGTTCTTC. It codes for CATSIAHDSYNEQFF. The chain employs TRBV24-1 and TRBJ2-1; D is unclear. The V gene lost 6 bases and the J gene lost 0 bases, with 11 bases spanning the gap. CDR1 KGHDR and CDR2 SFDVKD come from the germline V gene. The CDR3 runs to 15 residues.

The V and J genes are TRBV1 and TRBJ2-7; TRBD1 is taken as the D call from the table, unchecked against the DNA. TRBV1 is termed a pseudogene. The CDR3 extends over 14 amino acids. In nucleotides, the CDR3 is TGCACCAGCAGCCAGCAAGGTCAGGACTACGAGCAGTACTTC. Amino acid sequence: CTSSQQGQDYEQYF.

As to this clone: Other DNA sequences of this sample code for an identical CDR3. The genes are TRBV6-2 or TRBV6-3 and TRBJ2-1, with a weak D call TRBD2 (6 bases). Germline loops: CDR1 MNHEY, CDR2 SVGEGT. Trimming took off 2 bases at V and 0 bases at J, with 8 bases between the two ends. The CDR3 extends over 15 amino acids. CDR3 sequence reads: CASSYGGSSYNEQFF. The CDR3 nucleotides read TGTGCCAGCAGTTACGGGGGGTCCTCCTACAATGAGCAGTTCTTC.

The chain uses TRBV3-1 (or the pseudogene TRBV3-2) and TRBJ1-2; D is unresolved. This CDR3 is 15 amino acids long. Germline V lookup: CDR1 LGHDT, CDR2 YNNKEL (reference sequence). Trimming removed 9 bases from V and 0 bases from J, with 17 bases in between. Here the CDR3 DNA reads TGTGCCAGTCGGAAGAGGAGGGCAGCTAACTATGGCTACACCTTC. The encoded protein is CASRKRRAANYGYTF.

The V and J genes are TRBV4-3 and TRBJ1-1, with TRBD1 matching 7 bases. CDR3 length: 14 amino acids. Trimming cost V 0 bases and J 6 bases; bases outside gene matches: 4. Per the germline V gene, CDR1 is LGHNA and CDR2 is YSLEER. The CDR3 spells CASSQDGDSAEAFF. As DNA, the CDR3 is TGCGCCAGCAGCCAAGATGGGGACAGTGCTGAAGCTTTCTTT.

J is TRBJ2-3 and V is TRBV7-3; maybe TRBD1 (6 bases). From germline, CDR1 is SGHTA and CDR2 FQGTGA. The CDR3 covers 15 residues. With 8 bases removed from V and 1 base from J, the gap between germline ends came to 16 bases. CDR3 protein: CASAPTGYGTDTQYF. The DNA of the CDR3 is TGTGCCAGCGCCCCCACAGGGTACGGCACAGATACGCAGTATTTT.

Concerning this clone itself: This same CDR3 is encoded by further DNA sequences in the sample. This chain links TRBV7-9 with TRBJ1-2; 9 bases match TRBD1. Germline trimming cut 1 base from V and 6 bases from J; bases unmatched to any gene: 0. CDR1 SEHNR and CDR2 FQNEAQ come from the germline V gene (reference sequence). The CDR3 loop spans 13 amino acids. CDR3 sequence reads: CASSLGTGDGYTF. In DNA, the CDR3 is TGTGCCAGCAGCTTAGGGACAGGGGATGGCTACACCTTC.

The V gene is TRBV6-2 or TRBV6-3, the J gene TRBJ2-3; 7 bases fit TRBD2. Germline CDR1 reads MNHEY; CDR2 reads SVGEGT. The CDR3 is 14 residues long. Unmatched junction bases numbered 6, after V lost 5 bases and J lost 4 bases. CDR3 loop: CASSRLAGADTQYF. The CDR3 DNA follows: TGTGCCAGCAGTCGACTAGCTGGCGCAGATACGCAGTATTTT.

This clone was recorded only once. The V gene is TRBV24-1, the J gene TRBJ2-1; 7 bases agree with TRBD2. The V gene's germline CDR1 is KGHDR and CDR2 SFDVKD. The J segment lost 0 bases and the V segment lost 5 bases, leaving 6 bases of the junction unmatched. The CDR3 consists of 16 residues. Written as DNA, the CDR3 is TGTGCCACCAGTGTGGCTAGCGGAAGCTCCTACAATGAGCAGTTCTTC. Encoded protein: CATSVASGSSYNEQFF.

The chain is built from TRBV18 and TRBJ1-6, with 10 positions matching TRBD1. The CDR3 extends over 15 amino acids. After removal of 3 bases from V and 10 bases from J, the junction contained 6 bases not matched to a gene. Germline V gene sequence: CDR1 KGHSH, CDR2 LQKENI. The CDR3 here is CASSPTGTGESPLHF. CDR3 DNA sequence: TGTGCCAGCTCACCTACCGGGACAGGGGAATCACCCCTCCACTTT.

This chain uses TRBV12-5 with TRBJ2-4; D may be TRBD1 (5 bases). V was trimmed by 1 base and J by 3 bases, leaving 22 bases between them. Germline CDR1 and CDR2: LGHNT and FRNRAP. The CDR3 length is 19 residues. CDR3 loop: CASGLAPLDRSHSKNIQYF. For the CDR3, the DNA is TGTGCTAGTGGTTTGGCCCCCCTTGACAGATCCCACAGCAAAAACATTCAGTACTTC.

V and J are TRBV19 and TRBJ1-1; a weak D match, TRBD1 (5 bases). Germline lookup yields CDR1 LNHDA and CDR2 SQIVND (reference sequence). Between the trimmed V and J ends, which lost 11 bases and 1 base, there was a span of 14 bases. The CDR3 extends over 13 amino acids. Written as DNA, the CDR3 is TGTGCCGCCCAGGGACTGCCGAACACTGAAGCTTTCTTT. It translates to CAAQGLPNTEAFF.